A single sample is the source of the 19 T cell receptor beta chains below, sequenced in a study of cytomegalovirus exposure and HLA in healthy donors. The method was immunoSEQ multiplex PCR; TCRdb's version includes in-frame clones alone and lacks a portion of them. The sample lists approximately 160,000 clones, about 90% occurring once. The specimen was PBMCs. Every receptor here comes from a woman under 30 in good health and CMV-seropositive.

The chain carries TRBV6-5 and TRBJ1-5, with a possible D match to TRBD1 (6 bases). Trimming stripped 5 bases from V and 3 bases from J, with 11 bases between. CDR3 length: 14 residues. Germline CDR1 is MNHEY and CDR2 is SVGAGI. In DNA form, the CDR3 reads TGTGCCAGCAGTGCGGACAGCTACAATCAGCCCCAGCATTTT. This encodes CASSADSYNQPQHF.

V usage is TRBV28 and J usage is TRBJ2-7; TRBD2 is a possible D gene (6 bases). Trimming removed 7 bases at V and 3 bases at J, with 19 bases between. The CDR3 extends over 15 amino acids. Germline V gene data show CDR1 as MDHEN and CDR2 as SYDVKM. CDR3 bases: TGTGCCAGCATGGGGCCGGGCGGGAATAACTACGAGCAGTACTTC. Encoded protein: CASMGPGGNNYEQYF.

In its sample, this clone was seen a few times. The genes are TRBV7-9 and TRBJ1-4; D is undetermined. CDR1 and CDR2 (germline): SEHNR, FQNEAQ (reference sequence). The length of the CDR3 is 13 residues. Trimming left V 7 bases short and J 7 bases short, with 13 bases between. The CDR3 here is CASTPSGFEKLFF. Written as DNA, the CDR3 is TGTGCCAGCACACCTTCCGGTTTTGAAAAACTGTTTTTT.

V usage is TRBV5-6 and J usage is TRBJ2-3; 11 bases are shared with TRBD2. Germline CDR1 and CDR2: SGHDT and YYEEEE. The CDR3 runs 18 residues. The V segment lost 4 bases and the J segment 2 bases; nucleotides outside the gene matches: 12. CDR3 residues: CASSPAPTSGEHTDTQYF. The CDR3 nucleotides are TGTGCCAGCAGCCCCGCCCCGACTAGCGGGGAGCACACAGATACGCAGTATTTT.

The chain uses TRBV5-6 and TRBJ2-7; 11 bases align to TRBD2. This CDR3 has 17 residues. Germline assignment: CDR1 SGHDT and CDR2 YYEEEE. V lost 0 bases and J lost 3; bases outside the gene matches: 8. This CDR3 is CASSLGLSGGADYEQYF. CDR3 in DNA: TGTGCCAGCAGCTTGGGACTTAGCGGGGGGGCCGACTACGAGCAGTACTTC.

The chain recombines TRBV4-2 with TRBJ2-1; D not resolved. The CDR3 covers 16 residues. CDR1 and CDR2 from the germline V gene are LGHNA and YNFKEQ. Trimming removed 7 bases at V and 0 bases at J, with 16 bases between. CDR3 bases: TGTGCCAGCACCGAGTCGGGTCTGGCCTCCTACAATGAGCAGTTCTTC. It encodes CASTESGLASYNEQFF.

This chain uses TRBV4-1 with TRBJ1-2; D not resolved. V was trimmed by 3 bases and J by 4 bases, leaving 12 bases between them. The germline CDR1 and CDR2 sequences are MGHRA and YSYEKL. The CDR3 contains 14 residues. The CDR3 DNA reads TGCGCCAGCAGCCATCTAACCGGGAGCTATGGCTACACCTTC. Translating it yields CASSHLTGSYGYTF.

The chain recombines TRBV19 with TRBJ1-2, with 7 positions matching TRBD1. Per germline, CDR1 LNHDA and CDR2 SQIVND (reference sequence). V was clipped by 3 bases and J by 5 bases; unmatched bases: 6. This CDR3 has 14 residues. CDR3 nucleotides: TGTGCCAGTAGTATCGTGACAGGGAGATATGGCTACACCTTC. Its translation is CASSIVTGRYGYTF.

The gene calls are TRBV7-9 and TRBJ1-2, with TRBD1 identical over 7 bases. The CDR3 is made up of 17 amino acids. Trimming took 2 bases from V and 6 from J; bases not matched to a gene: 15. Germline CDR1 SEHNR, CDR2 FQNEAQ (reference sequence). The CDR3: CASSLRALHRGGNGYTF. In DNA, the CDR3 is TGTGCCAGCAGCTTAAGGGCCCTCCACAGGGGAGGAAATGGCTACACCTTC.

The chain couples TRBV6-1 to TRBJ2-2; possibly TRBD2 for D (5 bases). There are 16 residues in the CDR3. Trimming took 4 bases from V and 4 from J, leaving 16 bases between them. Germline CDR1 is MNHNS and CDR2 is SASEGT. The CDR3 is CASSGRTLVITGELFF. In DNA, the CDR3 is TGTGCCAGCAGTGGACGGACTTTGGTAATCACCGGGGAGCTGTTTTTT.

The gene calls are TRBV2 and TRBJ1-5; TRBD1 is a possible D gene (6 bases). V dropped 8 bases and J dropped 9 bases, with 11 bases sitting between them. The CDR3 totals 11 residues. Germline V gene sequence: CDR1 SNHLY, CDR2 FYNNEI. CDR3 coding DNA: TGTGCCAGCGGCAAACAGGGGCCCCAGCATTTT. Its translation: CASGKQGPQHF.

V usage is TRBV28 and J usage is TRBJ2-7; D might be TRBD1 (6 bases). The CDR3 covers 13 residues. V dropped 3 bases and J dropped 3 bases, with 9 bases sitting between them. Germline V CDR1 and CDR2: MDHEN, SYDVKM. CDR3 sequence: CASSLGHLYEQYF. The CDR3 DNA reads TGTGCCAGCAGTTTGGGACACCTCTACGAGCAGTACTTC.

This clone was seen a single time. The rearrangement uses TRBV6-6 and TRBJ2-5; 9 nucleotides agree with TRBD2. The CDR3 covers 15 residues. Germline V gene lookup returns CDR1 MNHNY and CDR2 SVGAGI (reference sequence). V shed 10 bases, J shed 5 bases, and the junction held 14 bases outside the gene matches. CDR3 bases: TGTGCCACCCGCCTAGCGGGGTCCCCCGCGGAGACCCAGTACTTC. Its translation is CATRLAGSPAETQYF.

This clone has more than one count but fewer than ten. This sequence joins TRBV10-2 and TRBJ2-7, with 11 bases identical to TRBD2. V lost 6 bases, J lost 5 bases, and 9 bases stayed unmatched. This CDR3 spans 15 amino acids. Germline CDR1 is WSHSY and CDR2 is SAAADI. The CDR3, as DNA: TGCGCCAGCAGCGATCGACTAGCGGGGACTCACGAGCAGTACTTC. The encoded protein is CASSDRLAGTHEQYF.

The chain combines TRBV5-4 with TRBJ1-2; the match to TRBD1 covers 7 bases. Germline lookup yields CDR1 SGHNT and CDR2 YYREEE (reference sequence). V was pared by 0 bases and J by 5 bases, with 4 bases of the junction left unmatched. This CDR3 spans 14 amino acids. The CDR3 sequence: CASSLGGTDYGYTF. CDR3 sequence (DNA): TGTGCCAGCAGCTTGGGAGGGACAGATTATGGCTACACCTTC. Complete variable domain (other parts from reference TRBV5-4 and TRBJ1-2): ETGVTQSPTHLIKTRGQQVTLRCSSQSGHNTVSWYQQALGQGPQFIFQYYREEENGRGNFPPRFSGLQFPNYSSELNVNALELDDSALYLCASSLGGTDYGYTFGSGTRLTVV.

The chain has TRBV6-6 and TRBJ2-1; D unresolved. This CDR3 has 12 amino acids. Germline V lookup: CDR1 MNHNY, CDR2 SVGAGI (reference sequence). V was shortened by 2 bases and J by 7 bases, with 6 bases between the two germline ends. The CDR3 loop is CASSYPENEQFF. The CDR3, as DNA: TGTGCCAGCAGTTACCCAGAAAATGAGCAGTTCTTC.

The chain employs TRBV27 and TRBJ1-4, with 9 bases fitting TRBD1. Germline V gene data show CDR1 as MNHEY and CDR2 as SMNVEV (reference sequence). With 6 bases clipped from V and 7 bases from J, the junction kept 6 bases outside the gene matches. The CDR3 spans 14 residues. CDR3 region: CASSEGTGIEKLFF. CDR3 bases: TGTGCCAGCAGCGAGGGGACAGGGATTGAAAAACTGTTTTTT.

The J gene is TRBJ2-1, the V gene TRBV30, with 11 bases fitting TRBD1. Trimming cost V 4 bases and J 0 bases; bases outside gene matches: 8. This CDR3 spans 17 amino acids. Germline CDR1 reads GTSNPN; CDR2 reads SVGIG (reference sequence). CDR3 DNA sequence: TGTGCCTGGACCCGGGACAGGGGGTTAATCTCCTACAATGAGCAGTTCTTC. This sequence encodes CAWTRDRGLISYNEQFF.

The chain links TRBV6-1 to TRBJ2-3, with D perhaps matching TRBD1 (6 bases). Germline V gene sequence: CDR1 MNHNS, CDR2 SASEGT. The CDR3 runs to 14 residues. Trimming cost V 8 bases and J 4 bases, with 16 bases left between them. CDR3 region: CASSPLTGPDTQYF. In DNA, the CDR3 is TGTGCCAGCTCTCCCTTGACAGGACCAGATACGCAGTATTTT.